These T cell receptor beta chains were read from a single sample in a study of blood T cells in healthy people across ages. Using its own MiXCR run on the 5' RACE reads, TCRdb lists one record per CDR3 protein. The sample shows 1 million to 1.2 million distinct CDR3 sequences, 35% to 40% of them seen only once. Source material: blood. The receptors shown here come from a young man in good health. Both conserved end residues are part of each CDR3. The order of the fields is J gene, V gene, clone size, D gene, CDR3 protein, CDR3 DNA. The D gene is left open where the match is weak. Part of the rows lack a size; the others show once, few, many or a class for expanded clones.

TRBJ1-5 | TRBV7-9 | few | TRBD1 | CASSLEGQGLLNQPQHF | TGTGCCAGCAGCTTAGAAGGACAGGGGCTTCTGAATCAGCCCCAGCATTTT
TRBJ2-3 | TRBV12-3/TRBV12-4 | . | TRBD1 | CASKPGQGYTDTQYF | TGTGCCAGCAAGCCGGGACAGGGGTACACAGATACGCAGTATTTT
TRBJ1-1 | TRBV2 | . | . | CASFRRTEAFF | TGTGCCAGCTTCAGAAGGACTGAAGCTTTCTTT
TRBJ2-7 | TRBV6-6 | few | . | CASSRTQAETPKYF | TGTGCCAGCAGTCGGACTCAGGCGGAGACCCCAAAGTACTTC
TRBJ2-7 | TRBV18 | . | . | CASSPPGSSYYEQYF | TGTGCCAGCTCACCACCAGGCAGCAGTTACTACGAGCAGTACTTC
TRBJ1-2 | TRBV28 | few | . | CASIPAGQLNYGYTF | TGTGCCAGCATACCCGCCGGACAGCTTAACTATGGCTACACCTTC
TRBJ1-6 | TRBV29-1 | few | TRBD1 | CSVGEDRDSPLHF | TGCAGCGTTGGGGAGGACAGGGATTCACCCCTCCACTTT
TRBJ2-5 | TRBV7-2 | . | TRBD1 | CASSTRQGSEERYF | TGTGCCAGCAGCACCCGACAGGGTTCCGAAGAGCGGTACTTC
TRBJ1-1 | TRBV20-1 | few | . | CSATGGLNTEAFF | TGCAGCGCTACCGGCGGCCTGAACACTGAAGCTTTCTTT
TRBJ2-5 | TRBV28 | . | . | CASRAVQETQYF | TGTGCCAGCCGAGCGGTACAAGAGACCCAGTACTTC
TRBJ2-3 | TRBV10-3 | few | TRBD2 | CAISGKRGSTDTQYF | TGTGCCATCAGTGGAAAGCGGGGGAGCACAGATACGCAGTATTTT
TRBJ1-1 | TRBV5-1 | . | . | CASSLVGGGEAFF | TGCGCCAGCAGCTTGGTTGGGGGTGGTGAAGCTTTCTTT
TRBJ2-3 | TRBV15 | few | . | CATSRDSRAAWGTDTQYF | TGTGCCACCAGCAGAGACTCCCGAGCAGCTTGGGGCACAGATACGCAGTATTTT
TRBJ1-2 | TRBV28 | . | . | CASTVGGAYGYTF | TGTGCCAGCACCGTCGGTGGAGCCTATGGCTACACCTTC
TRBJ2-5 | TRBV20-1 | . | TRBD1 | CSARDQGRGSETQYF | TGCAGTGCTAGAGATCAGGGCAGGGGGTCGGAGACCCAGTACTTC
TRBJ2-1 | TRBV20-1 | . | . | CSAISGGRSYNEQFF | TGCAGTGCCATTAGTGGGGGACGCTCCTACAATGAGCAGTTCTTC
TRBJ2-7 | TRBV12-3/TRBV12-4 | few | . | CASSSTGSGGYEQYF | TGTGCCAGCAGTTCGACGGGGAGTGGGGGCTACGAGCAGTACTTC
TRBJ1-1 | TRBV20-1 | . | . | CSARAGDLEGTFF | TGCAGTGCTAGAGCCGGGGACCTCGAGGGCACTTTCTTT
TRBJ2-2 | TRBV12-3/TRBV12-4 | . | . | CASKGPGELFF | TGTGCCAGCAAGGGCCCCGGGGAGCTGTTTTTT
TRBJ1-1 | TRBV5-5 | few | . | CASSIRRADPLMNTEAFF | TGTGCCAGCAGCATCCGTAGGGCAGACCCATTAATGAACACTGAAGCTTTCTTT
TRBJ1-1 | TRBV5-1 | . | . | CASSTGRPWGTEAFF | TGCGCCAGCAGCACGGGCCGGCCATGGGGCACTGAAGCTTTCTTT
TRBJ2-7 | TRBV20-1 | few | TRBD2 | CSARTPSGGYEQYF | TGCAGTGCTAGGACGCCTAGCGGGGGTTACGAGCAGTACTTC
TRBJ2-2 | TRBV7-9 | . | . | CASSISSGELFF | TGTGCCAGCAGCATATCCTCCGGGGAGCTGTTTTTT
TRBJ2-3 | TRBV9 | few | . | CASSVYLGITDTQYF | TGTGCCAGCAGCGTATATCTGGGGATTACAGATACGCAGTATTTT
TRBJ1-5 | TRBV4-1 | few | TRBD1 | CASSQGTVYSNQPQHF | TGCGCCAGCAGCCAGGGGACAGTTTATAGCAATCAGCCCCAGCATTTT
TRBJ2-7 | TRBV28 | few | . | CASSWGNYEQYF | TGTGCCAGCAGTTGGGGGAACTACGAGCAGTACTTC
TRBJ2-1 | TRBV27 | . | . | CASSPNRELGNEQFF | TGTGCCAGCAGTCCCAACCGCGAGTTGGGCAATGAGCAGTTCTTC
TRBJ2-6 | TRBV3-1 | . | . | CATVRAGANVLTF | TGTGCCACAGTGAGGGCTGGGGCCAACGTCCTGACTTTC
TRBJ1-5 | TRBV12-3/TRBV12-4 | . | . | CASSRTGQGSAQPQHF | TGTGCCAGCAGCCGGACCGGTCAGGGGTCCGCTCAGCCCCAGCATTTT
TRBJ2-7 | TRBV7-3 | . | . | CASSARSGDSYNEQYF | TGTGCCAGCAGCGCCCGCAGTGGGGATAGCTACAATGAGCAGTACTTC
TRBJ1-1 | TRBV29-1 | . | . | CSVEGGPGVEAFF | TGCAGCGTTGAAGGTGGGCCCGGGGTTGAAGCTTTCTTT
TRBJ2-1 | TRBV29-1 | few | TRBD1 | CSVARQGHYNEQFF | TGCAGCGTCGCACGACAGGGACATTACAATGAGCAGTTCTTC
TRBJ2-7 | TRBV12-3/TRBV12-4 | few | . | CASSLSWTTYEQYF | TGTGCCAGCAGTTTATCATGGACAACCTACGAGCAGTACTTC
TRBJ1-2 | TRBV29-1 | few | . | CSVGGTDYGYTF | TGCAGCGTTGGGGGTACAGACTATGGCTACACCTTC
TRBJ1-1 | TRBV20-1 | few | . | CSARETWSAEAFF | TGCAGTGCTAGAGAAACATGGTCAGCTGAAGCTTTCTTT
TRBJ2-7 | TRBV7-2 | once | TRBD2 | CASNSGRTYEQYF | TGTGCCAGCAATAGCGGGAGAACCTACGAGCAGTACTTC
TRBJ1-1 | TRBV20-1 | few | . | CSARWAGEAFF | TGCAGTGCTAGGTGGGCAGGGGAAGCTTTCTTT
TRBJ2-7 | TRBV28 | . | . | CASSSQLLGKRKSYEQYF | TGTGCCAGCAGTTCACAACTACTCGGAAAACGAAAATCCTACGAGCAGTACTTC
TRBJ2-1 | TRBV20-1 | . | . | CSAELSVSSYNEQFF | TGCAGTGCTGAACTATCGGTAAGCTCCTACAATGAGCAGTTCTTC
TRBJ2-3 | TRBV20-1 | . | . | CSAREVRLVADTQYF | TGCAGTGCTAGAGAAGTTCGGCTAGTAGCAGATACGCAGTATTTT
TRBJ1-2 | TRBV6-2/TRBV6-3 | . | . | CASSRQVQTYGYTF | TGTGCCAGCAGCCGACAGGTACAGACCTATGGCTACACCTTC
TRBJ1-5 | TRBV2 | . | . | CACSSGPTGQHF | TGTGCCTGCAGTTCGGGGCCCACCGGCCAGCATTTT
TRBJ2-1 | TRBV4-1 | few | . | CASSGQTSSYNEQFF | TGCGCCAGCAGCGGGCAGACCAGCTCCTACAATGAGCAGTTCTTC
TRBJ1-1 | TRBV27 | . | . | CASRSGRQEEKGAFF | TGTGCCAGCCGATCCGGGAGACAGGAGGAGAAGGGAGCTTTCTTT
TRBJ2-1 | TRBV20-1 | . | . | CSASQRRYYNEQFF | TGCAGTGCTAGCCAGCGACGTTACTACAATGAGCAGTTCTTC
TRBJ1-1 | TRBV2 | . | . | CASSVGRWAMNTEAFF | TGTGCCAGCAGTGTAGGGCGATGGGCCATGAACACTGAAGCTTTCTTT
TRBJ2-3 | TRBV12-3/TRBV12-4 | few | TRBD2 | CASSFTGGDTDTQYF | TGTGCCAGCAGTTTCACGGGGGGTGACACAGATACGCAGTATTTT
TRBJ1-2 | TRBV28 | few | . | CASRTGHLDGYTF | TGTGCCAGCAGGACGGGACATTTGGATGGCTACACCTTC
TRBJ2-5 | TRBV11-2 | few | TRBD2 | CASSLDPRGEVYQETQYF | TGTGCCAGCAGCTTAGATCCACGGGGGGAGGTGTACCAAGAGACCCAGTACTTC
TRBJ2-7 | TRBV12-3/TRBV12-4 | . | . | CASSLDVEAQYF | TGTGCCAGCAGTTTGGACGTAGAGGCCCAGTACTTC
TRBJ2-1 | TRBV7-2 | . | . | CASSDLRDKWYNEQFF | TGTGCCAGCAGCGACTTACGGGACAAGTGGTACAATGAGCAGTTCTTC
TRBJ1-1 | TRBV4-2 | . | . | CASSPFEGGTEAFF | TGTGCCAGCAGCCCCTTTGAGGGGGGCACTGAAGCTTTCTTT
TRBJ1-1 | TRBV25-1 | few | . | CASGPNRGTNTEAFF | TGTGCCAGCGGTCCCAACAGAGGGACGAACACTGAAGCTTTCTTT
TRBJ2-7 | TRBV18 | . | TRBD1 | CASSPRAGGTYEQYF | TGTGCCAGCTCTCCGCGGGCAGGGGGCACCTACGAGCAGTACTTC
TRBJ2-3 | TRBV2 | once | . | CASRDSSNSDTQYF | TGTGCCAGCAGGGACAGTTCAAACTCAGATACGCAGTATTTT
TRBJ2-7 | TRBV9 | few | TRBD1 | CASSGGPTGDSYEQYF | TGTGCCAGCAGCGGAGGACCGACAGGGGATTCCTACGAGCAGTACTTC
TRBJ2-1 | TRBV7-2 | many | . | CASSSQDNEQFF | TGTGCCAGCAGCTCACAAGACAATGAGCAGTTCTTC